This T cell receptor (beta chain) was profiled in a study of early T cells in non-severe SARS-CoV-2 infection. Overall study: Chains stayed unpaired after sequencing of bulk RNA from unsorted whole blood. Findings and limits, study-wide: Matching results from VDJdb favored anti-spike CD8 responses, leaving private and CD4 specificities undetected.

cDNA molecules, individually, were tagged with unique molecular identifiers. TCRdb reprocessed the 5' RACE reads with MiXCR, giving one entry per CDR3 protein. The data hold under 70,000 distinct CDR3 sequences, with more than 13% observed a single time. In germline, CDR1 is SGHRS, CDR2 YFSETQ. V gave up 0 bases and J gave up 2 bases, with 13 bases separating them. This CDR3 has 16 amino acids. Points on this clonotype: Antigen unknown.

The source was whole blood, collected at baseline. This rearrangement joins TRBV5-1 to TRBJ2-3; D is possibly TRBD2 (5 bases). This TCR was sampled from an adult who was a healthcare worker with PCR-confirmed SARS-CoV-2 infection or an uninfected control (not recorded which). CDR3: CASSLGGTSITDTQYF. DNA of the CDR3: TGCGCCAGCAGCTTGGGGGGAACTAGTATCACAGATACGCAGTATTTT.